The source of this T cell receptor beta chain is a study of blood T cells in healthy people across ages. It was with a sample-barcoded 5' primer and a J-beta primer mix that a second PCR of roughly 6 to 11 cycles was run. MiXCR, applied by TCRdb to the 5' RACE reads, yields one record per CDR3 protein. The repertoire holds over a million distinct CDR3 sequences, with 59% as singletons. V shed 6 bases, J shed 1 base, and the junction held 7 bases outside the gene matches. CDR3 size: 15 residues. The V call is TRBV12-3 or TRBV12-4, the J call TRBJ2-3, with 7 bases that match TRBD1. This TCR was sampled from a man aged 18 to 35 in good health. Source material: blood. CDR3 sequence: CASSPQGPRTDTQYF. CDR3 bases: TGTGCCAGCAGCCCACAGGGGCCTCGCACAGATACGCAGTATTTT.